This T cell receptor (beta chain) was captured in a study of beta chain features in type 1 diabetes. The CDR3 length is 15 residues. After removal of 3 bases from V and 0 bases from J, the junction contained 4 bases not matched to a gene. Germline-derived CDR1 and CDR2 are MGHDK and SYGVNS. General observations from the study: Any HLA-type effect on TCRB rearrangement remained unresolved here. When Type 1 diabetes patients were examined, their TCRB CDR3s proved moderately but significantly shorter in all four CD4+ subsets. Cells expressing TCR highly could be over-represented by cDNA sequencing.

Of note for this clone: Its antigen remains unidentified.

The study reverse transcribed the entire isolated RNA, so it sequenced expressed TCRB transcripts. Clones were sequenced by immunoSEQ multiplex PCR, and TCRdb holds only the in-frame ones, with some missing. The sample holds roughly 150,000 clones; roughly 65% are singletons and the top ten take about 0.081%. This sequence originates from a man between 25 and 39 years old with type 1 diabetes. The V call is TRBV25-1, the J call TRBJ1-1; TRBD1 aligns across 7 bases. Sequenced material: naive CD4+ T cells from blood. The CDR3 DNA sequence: TGTGCCAGCAGTGATCCGGGACAGTTGAACACTGAAGCTTTCTTT. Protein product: CASSDPGQLNTEAFF.